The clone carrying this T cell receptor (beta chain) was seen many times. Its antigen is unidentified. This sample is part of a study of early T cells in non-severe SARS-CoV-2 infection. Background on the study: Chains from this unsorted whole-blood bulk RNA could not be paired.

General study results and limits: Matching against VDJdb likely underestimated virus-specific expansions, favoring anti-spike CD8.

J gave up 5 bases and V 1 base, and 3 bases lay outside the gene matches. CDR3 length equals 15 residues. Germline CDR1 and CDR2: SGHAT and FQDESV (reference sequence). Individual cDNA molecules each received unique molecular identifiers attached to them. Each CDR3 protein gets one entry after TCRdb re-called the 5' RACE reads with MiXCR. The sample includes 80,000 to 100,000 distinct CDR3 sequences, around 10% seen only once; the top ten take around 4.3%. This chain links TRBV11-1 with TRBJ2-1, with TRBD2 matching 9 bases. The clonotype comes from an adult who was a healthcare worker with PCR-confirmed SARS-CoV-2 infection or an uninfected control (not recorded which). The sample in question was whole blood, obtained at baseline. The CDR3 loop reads CASSLGLAGNNEQFF. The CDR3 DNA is TGTGCCAGCAGCTTAGGCCTAGCGGGAAACAATGAGCAGTTCTTC.